This T cell receptor (beta chain) was sequenced during a study of T cell responses to AZD1222 COVID-19 vaccine. Study-wide context: Pooled samples include second doses given at about 4 or 12 weeks.

Study results and caveats: Spike-specific TCR breadth and depth rose after two AZD1222 doses.

The CDR3 spans 12 residues. Germline CDR1 reads SGHNT; CDR2 reads YYREEE (reference sequence). V was shortened by 4 bases and J by 10 bases, with 15 bases between the two germline ends. Sequencing used immunoSEQ multiplex PCR; TCRdb keeps in-frame clones, though not all of them. The sample holds about 130,000 clones, 80% to 90% seen once. Of note for this clone: Antigen unknown.

V usage is TRBV5-4 and J usage is TRBJ2-7, with D perhaps TRBD2 (6 bases). This TCR came from an adult in good health. Sequences were derived from peripheral blood, sampled on day 0 of AZD1222 vaccination. The CDR3 loop reads CASSGRGSYQYF. The CDR3 bases are TGTGCCAGCAGCGGACGGGGGTCATATCAGTACTTC.